The 24 T cell receptor beta chains below come from one sample, sequenced in a study of cytomegalovirus exposure and HLA in healthy donors. With 60 Vbeta and 13 Jbeta primers, the PCR was carried out. The assay was immunoSEQ multiplex PCR, and TCRdb's table has in-frame clones only and misses some. This sample has roughly 190,000 clones, with around 75% found just once. The sample consisted of PBMCs. Receptors were obtained from a woman aged 25 to 39 in good health and CMV-seropositive.

This clone was found a few times. This chain links TRBV7-9 with TRBJ1-2; 8 positions agree with TRBD1. The trim removed 2 bases at V and 2 bases at J, leaving 4 bases unmatched. CDR3 length: 15 residues. Germline assignment: CDR1 SEHNR and CDR2 FQNEAQ (reference sequence). The CDR3 protein is CASSLSGGLNYGYTF. CDR3 coding DNA: TGTGCCAGCAGCTTATCAGGGGGCTTAAACTATGGCTACACCTTC.

In the case of this clone: Mismatch with germline at one junction end may stem from a read error. The chain recombines TRBV6-6 with TRBJ2-7, with D hard to call. The CDR3 runs to 11 residues. CDR1 and CDR2 (germline): MNHNY, SVGAGI (reference sequence). The CDR3 sequence is CASSDSYEQHF. The CDR3 DNA reads as TGTGCCAGTTCGGATAGCTACGAGCAGCACTTC.

The genes are TRBV7-9 and TRBJ1-1; D uncertain. Germline CDR1 SEHNR, CDR2 FQNEAQ (reference sequence). The CDR3 extends over 14 amino acids. Trimming took 5 bases from V and 6 from J, leaving 16 bases between them. Here the CDR3 DNA reads TGTGCCAGCAGCCCCGACTACCAGGTTTCTGAAGCTTTCTTT. Amino acid sequence: CASSPDYQVSEAFF.

The chain couples TRBV2 to TRBJ2-5; 7 nucleotides match TRBD2. Germline trimming cut 3 bases from V and 5 bases from J; bases unmatched to any gene: 6. There are 14 residues in the CDR3. Germline V CDR1 and CDR2: SNHLY, FYNNEI. The CDR3, as DNA: TGTGCCAGCAGTGATTGGGGGGAGGGGGAGACCCAGTACTTC. Amino acids: CASSDWGEGETQYF.

In this sample, this clone turned up a few times. The J gene is TRBJ2-7, the V gene TRBV4-2; 8 positions agree with TRBD2. With V trimmed by 2 bases and J by 4 bases, 16 bases remained unmatched. This CDR3 has 18 amino acids. From germline, CDR1 is LGHNA and CDR2 YNFKEQ. CDR3 sequence (DNA): TGTGCCAGCAGCCAAAAACGGGGGGTCGGGCGGGAGGTGTACGAGCAGTACTTC. This translates into CASSQKRGVGREVYEQYF.

A few counts support this clone. The rearrangement links TRBV2 to TRBJ1-2; possible D gene TRBD1, 5 bases. The CDR3 covers 13 residues. Germline V gene lookup returns CDR1 SNHLY and CDR2 FYNNEI. V dropped 3 bases and J dropped 2 bases, with 7 bases sitting between them. The CDR3 spells CASSDRVNYGYTF. The CDR3 region has the DNA TGTGCCAGCAGTGACAGGGTGAACTATGGCTACACCTTC. Based on the CDR3 plus reference TRBV2 and TRBJ1-2, the full variable domain is EPEVTQTPSHQVTQMGQEVILRCVPISNHLYFYWYRQILGQKVEFLVSFYNNEISEKSEIFDDQFSVERPDGSNFTLKIRSTKLEDSAMYFCASSDRVNYGYTFGSGTRLTVV.

The CDR3 DNA follows: TGTGCCATCAGTGAGGTCGGGGGAGAGCCCCAGCATTTT. Amino acids: CAISEVGGEPQHF. J is TRBJ1-5 and V is TRBV10-3, with D possibly being TRBD1 (5 bases). This CDR3 region has 13 residues. V was pared by 2 bases and J by 8 bases, with 10 bases between. The germline V gene has CDR1 ENHRY and CDR2 SYGVKD.

The gene calls are TRBV9 and TRBJ1-3; unclear D gene. This CDR3 contains 15 residues. The germline gives CDR1 SGDLS, CDR2 YYNGEE. Trimming cost V 0 bases and J 0 bases, with 7 bases left between them. The CDR3 nucleotides are TGTGCCAGCAGCGTAGCGGAGTTCTCTGGAAACACCATATATTTT. Translated: CASSVAEFSGNTIYF.

The J gene is TRBJ2-1, the V gene TRBV10-1; D is perhaps TRBD2 (6 bases). The CDR3 length is 17 residues. Per germline, CDR1 WNHNN and CDR2 SYGVQD (reference sequence). Trimming left V 4 bases short and J 6 bases short, with 22 bases between. In nucleotides, the CDR3 is TGCGCCAGCAGTGGGAAGCCGGCGGGAAGATTTCGCAATGAGCAGTTCTTC. Translation gives CASSGKPAGRFRNEQFF.

The chain has TRBV15 and TRBJ1-2, with 8 positions matching TRBD1. This CDR3 region has 15 residues. V shed 4 bases, J shed 12 bases, and the junction held 16 bases outside the gene matches. Germline CDR1 is LNHNV and CDR2 is YYDKDF (reference sequence). The CDR3 DNA is TGTGCCACCAGCACCCCAGGGGGCAAAGTAGCGGACAACACCTTC. Residues: CATSTPGGKVADNTF.

As regards this clone: The junction departs from germline at one end; a sequencing error may be responsible. V and J are TRBV7-9 and TRBJ1-1, with TRBD1 matching over 10 bases. The CDR3 consists of 14 residues. Looked up from germline, CDR1 is SEHNR and CDR2 is FQNEAQ (reference sequence). The CDR3 DNA is TGTTCCAGCAGCCCCGGACAGGGGGGGACTGAAGCTTTCTTT. Translating it yields CSSSPGQGGTEAFF.

The CDR3 protein is CASTGGLIDEQFF. The CDR3 DNA is TGTGCCAGCACCGGGGGGTTAATCGATGAGCAGTTCTTC. The chain carries TRBV5-4 and TRBJ2-1; 7 nucleotides align to TRBD2. CDR1 SGHNT and CDR2 YYREEE come from the germline V gene (reference sequence). With V trimmed by 6 bases and J by 8 bases, 8 bases remained unmatched. This CDR3 has 13 amino acids. The whole variable domain, remainder taken from reference TRBV5-4 and TRBJ2-1, is ETGVTQSPTHLIKTRGQQVTLRCSSQSGHNTVSWYQQALGQGPQFIFQYYREEENGRGNFPPRFSGLQFPNYSSELNVNALELDDSALYLCASTGGLIDEQFFGPGTRLTVL.

This clone has just a few counts. The V call is TRBV19, the J call TRBJ2-5, with 9 bases lining up with TRBD2. The J call may be incorrect, as the DNA end agrees better with TRBJ2-7. CDR3 length: 17 residues. Germline lookup yields CDR1 LNHDA and CDR2 SQIVND (reference sequence). CDR3 in DNA: TGTGCCAGTAGCGATATCTCCAGCGGGAGGAGCTCCTACGAGCAGTACTTC. Its protein product is CASSDISSGRSSYEQYF.

This chain connects TRBV5-4 to TRBJ2-1; D is perhaps TRBD1 (6 bases). With 0 bases removed from V and 4 bases from J, the gap between germline ends came to 11 bases. The CDR3 loop spans 15 amino acids. Germline V gene sequence: CDR1 SGHNT, CDR2 YYREEE (reference sequence). The CDR3 nucleotides read TGTGCCAGCAGCTTGGTGACAGGAACTTACAATGAGCAGTTCTTC. Its protein is CASSLVTGTYNEQFF.

The chain has TRBV6-1 and TRBJ2-3, with D possibly being TRBD1 (8 bases). Trimming took 4 bases from V and 5 from J, leaving 16 bases between them. CDR1 MNHNS and CDR2 SASEGT come from the germline V gene. The CDR3 is 15 residues long. The CDR3 nucleotides are TGTGCCAGCAGTGTCCCGACAGGGGAGGGAGATACGCAGTATTTT. This gives the protein CASSVPTGEGDTQYF.

Only one count was recorded for this clone. This chain joins TRBV2 and TRBJ2-7; 9 bases line up with TRBD2. Germline assignment: CDR1 SNHLY and CDR2 FYNNEI. The CDR3 has 12 residues. With V trimmed by 9 bases and J by 7 bases, 7 bases remained unmatched. Here the CDR3 reads CARTSLAGEQYF. The CDR3 region has the DNA TGTGCCAGAACCTCCCTAGCGGGAGAGCAGTACTTC.

The chain has TRBV5-1 and TRBJ1-4; 9 bases map to TRBD1. The ends lost 0 bases at V and 7 bases at J; junction bases unmatched: 7. Germline-derived CDR1 and CDR2 are SGHRS and YFSETQ. CDR3 length: 16 residues. CDR3 loop: CASSLGNTGGGEKLFF. The DNA of the CDR3 is TGCGCCAGCAGCTTGGGAAACACAGGGGGCGGTGAAAAACTGTTTTTT.

The chain uses TRBV6-5 and TRBJ2-5; TRBD2 agrees at 8 bases. The germline CDR1 and CDR2 sequences are MNHEY and SVGAGI. V was clipped by 6 bases and J by 5 bases; unmatched bases: 11. The CDR3 runs 15 residues. The DNA of the CDR3 is TGTGCCAGCAGGGCACGGGGGGGGCGCGGGGAGACCCAGTACTTC. Its protein is CASRARGGRGETQYF.

The rearrangement links TRBV11-2 to TRBJ2-2; 9 positions agree with TRBD2. This CDR3 region has 15 residues. The trim removed 6 bases at V and 0 bases at J, leaving 2 bases unmatched. From germline, CDR1 is SGHAT and CDR2 FQNNGV. DNA of the CDR3: TGTGCCAGCAGTCGACTAGCGGCGAACACCGGGGAGCTGTTTTTT. This codes for CASSRLAANTGELFF.

The chain recombines TRBV4-1 with TRBJ2-7; D is unclear. The CDR3 length is 11 residues. V was clipped by 0 bases and J by 6 bases, with 3 bases between them. Germline V lookup: CDR1 MGHRA, CDR2 YSYEKL. The CDR3 sequence: CASSQDIEQYF. CDR3 bases: TGCGCCAGCAGCCAAGATATCGAGCAGTACTTC.

Only a few counts were recorded for this clone. The rearrangement links TRBV27 to TRBJ2-1; no reliable D call. Trimming pared 5 bases from V and 3 bases from J, leaving 5 bases between. There are 12 residues in the CDR3. Germline CDR1 MNHEY, CDR2 SMNVEV (reference sequence). The CDR3 is CASSQDYNEQFF. CDR3 bases: TGTGCCAGCAGTCAGGACTACAATGAGCAGTTCTTC.

This clone was recorded a few times. The chain carries TRBV5-1 and TRBJ2-1; TRBD2 matches at 12 bases. Germline lookup yields CDR1 SGHRS and CDR2 YFSETQ. The ends lost 4 bases at V and 4 bases at J; junction bases unmatched: 6. The length of the CDR3 is 16 residues. The DNA for the CDR3 is TGCGCCAGCAGCCCGACTAGCGGGAGAGAGTACAATGAGCAGTTCTTC. Translated: CASSPTSGREYNEQFF.

The chain uses TRBV28 and TRBJ2-7; TRBD2 agrees at 7 bases. CDR3 length: 15 residues. Germline CDR1 MDHEN, CDR2 SYDVKM. The V and J ends lost 6 bases and 1 base, in that order; junction bases with no gene match: 9. Here the CDR3 DNA reads TGTGCCAGCAGGGTCCGCGGGAGTCGTTCCTACGAGCAGTACTTC. Its protein is CASRVRGSRSYEQYF.

This clone was picked up a small number of times. The chain uses TRBV6-1 and TRBJ2-1; 8 bases align to TRBD1. The CDR3 length is 14 residues. With V trimmed by 3 bases and J by 10 bases, 8 bases remained unmatched. CDR1 and CDR2 (germline): MNHNS, SASEGT. Written as DNA, the CDR3 is TGTGCCAGCAGTGAGGCAGGGGGCTGGTTGGAGCAGTTCTTC. Its protein is CASSEAGGWLEQFF.